These 15 T cell receptor beta chains share one sample of origin, sequenced in a study of blood T cell repertoires in COVID-19. Sequencing used immunoSEQ multiplex PCR; TCRdb keeps in-frame clones, though not all of them. The sample lists approximately 160,000 clones, around nine tenths seen once, with under 0.7% in the top ten. The sequenced sample was peripheral blood. These TCRs come from a man in his 60s with COVID-19, enrolled during active disease.

J is TRBJ1-6 and V is TRBV30, with TRBD1 matching over 7 bases. V was pared by 3 bases and J by 10 bases, with 9 bases of the junction left unmatched. Germline lookup yields CDR1 GTSNPN and CDR2 SVGIG (reference sequence). The CDR3 is made up of 14 amino acids. The CDR3 sequence is CAWSLGGEGSPLHF. In nucleotides, the CDR3 is TGTGCCTGGAGCCTAGGGGGCGAAGGGTCACCCCTCCACTTT. Full variable domain (rest looked up from reference TRBV30 and TRBJ1-6): SQTIHQWPATLVQPVGSPLSLECTVEGTSNPNLYWYRQAAGRGLQLLFYSVGIGQISSEVPQNLSASRPQDRQFILSSKKLLLSDSGFYLCAWSLGGEGSPLHFGNGTRLTVT.

The rearrangement uses TRBV19 and TRBJ2-1; TRBD2 matches at 10 bases. The CDR3 consists of 14 residues. Unmatched junction bases numbered 5, after V lost 7 bases and J lost 5 bases. Germline V CDR1 and CDR2: LNHDA, SQIVND (reference sequence). The CDR3 reads CASKPSGSHNEQFF. CDR3 coding DNA: TGTGCCAGTAAACCTAGCGGGAGTCACAATGAGCAGTTCTTC.

This CDR3 is CASSYGTEYGYTF. CDR3 nucleotides: TGTGCCAGCAGTTACGGGACAGAATATGGCTACACCTTC. The chain is built from TRBV6-6 and TRBJ1-2, with TRBD1 identical over 7 bases. Germline trimming cut 2 bases from V and 5 bases from J; bases unmatched to any gene: 2. The CDR3 runs 13 residues. Germline assignment: CDR1 MNHNY and CDR2 SVGAGI (reference sequence).

In its sample, this clone was seen once. The chain is built from TRBV12-1 and TRBJ2-7; the D call of TRBD2 is as the table states it, not checked on the DNA. TRBV12-1 is flagged as a pseudogene. The CDR3 consists of 16 residues. CDR3 sequence reads: CASSPEGTFSSYEQYF. As DNA, the CDR3 is TGTGCCAGCAGCCCGGAAGGGACTTTCAGCTCCTACGAGCAGTACTTC.

The rearrangement links TRBV11-3 to TRBJ2-5; D may be TRBD2 (6 bases). The length of the CDR3 is 15 residues. The germline CDR1 and CDR2 sequences are SGHNT and YENEEA. V was pared by 1 base and J by 5 bases, with 14 bases between. The CDR3 spells CASSLVTAGKETQYF. The CDR3 DNA reads TGTGCCAGCAGCTTAGTTACGGCGGGAAAGGAGACCCAGTACTTC.

The V call is TRBV5-6, the J call TRBJ1-1, with 8 bases lining up with TRBD1. The CDR3 is 17 amino acids. From germline, CDR1 is SGHDT and CDR2 YYEEEE. J was trimmed by 4 bases and V by 4 bases; bases with no gene match: 15. The chain's CDR3 is CASSAWGSRGRSTEAFF. CDR3 DNA sequence: TGTGCCAGCAGCGCCTGGGGGTCCAGGGGGCGGAGCACTGAAGCTTTCTTT. The complete variable domain, with remaining parts taken from reference TRBV5-6 and TRBJ1-1, reads DAGVTQSPTHLIKTRGQQVTLRCSPKSGHDTVSWYQQALGQGPQFIFQYYEEEERQRGNFPDRFSGHQFPNYSSELNVNALLLGDSALYLCASSAWGSRGRSTEAFFGQGTRLTVV.

The gene calls are TRBV5-4 and TRBJ1-2; D gene uncertain. This CDR3 comprises 15 residues. V was pared by 3 bases and J by 3 bases, with 15 bases between. Germline V CDR1 and CDR2: SGHNT, YYREEE (reference sequence). CDR3 DNA: TGTGCCAGCAGCTCCAAGAGAGCGTCGGACTATGGCTACACCTTC. Translated, it gives CASSSKRASDYGYTF.

CDR3 in DNA: TGTGCCAGTAGTATAGGTAGAGGAGTCGGAGAGACCCAGTACTTC. This gives the protein CASSIGRGVGETQYF. V usage is TRBV19 and J usage is TRBJ2-5; D is uncertain. CDR1 and CDR2 from the germline V gene are LNHDA and SQIVND (reference sequence). Trimming removed 1 base from V and 4 bases from J, with 13 bases in between. The CDR3 totals 15 residues.

This chain connects TRBV4-3 to TRBJ1-4; 9 nucleotides match TRBD1. The CDR3 runs to 16 residues. Unmatched junction bases numbered 8, after V lost 4 bases and J lost 5 bases. The germline CDR1 and CDR2 sequences are LGHNA and YSLEER. This CDR3 is CASSPNRGTGNEKLFF. The DNA for the CDR3 is TGCGCCAGCAGCCCGAATCGGGGGACAGGGAATGAAAAACTGTTTTTT.

The V and J genes are TRBV6-2 or TRBV6-3 and TRBJ1-1, with unresolved D. The ends were cut back, 4 bases at V and 3 bases at J, with 15 bases in the middle. The CDR3 has 15 residues. Germline values: CDR1 MNHEY, CDR2 SVGEGT. CDR3 coding DNA: TGTGCCAGCAGTTCTTCCGGGAGAACCCACACTGAAGCTTTCTTT. Protein sequence: CASSSSGRTHTEAFF.

Turning to this clone: Sequence at one end of the junction differs from germline and may be a read error. The V and J genes are TRBV6-5 and TRBJ1-1; the D is unclear. CDR1 and CDR2 (germline): MNHEY, SVGAGI. The CDR3 loop spans 13 amino acids. The CDR3 reads CASSNSAGTEAFF. CDR3 coding DNA: TGTGCCAGCAGTAACTCAGCAGGAACTGAAGCTTTCTTT.

This chain links TRBV5-8 with TRBJ1-5; TRBD1 matches 7 bases. Germline trimming cut 4 bases from V and 0 bases from J; bases unmatched to any gene: 10. The CDR3 covers 17 residues. CDR1 and CDR2 from the germline V gene are SGHTS and YDEGEE. CDR3 nucleotides: TGTGCCAGCAGCCCTTGGGACAGCCATTATAGCAATCAGCCCCAGCATTTT. Translating it yields CASSPWDSHYSNQPQHF.

The V gene is TRBV18, the J gene TRBJ2-2, with 8 bases identical to TRBD1. The CDR3 is 17 residues long. With V trimmed by 5 bases and J by 2 bases, 10 bases remained unmatched. CDR1 and CDR2 (germline): KGHSH, LQKENI. The CDR3 DNA sequence: TGTGCCAGCTCAGCCGACAGGGGACTCGTTAACACCGGGGAGCTGTTTTTT. Protein sequence: CASSADRGLVNTGELFF.

This clone came up a few times. The J gene is TRBJ2-5, the V gene TRBV18; 9 bases are shared with TRBD2. V trimming: 4 bases; J trimming: 5 bases; junction bases outside the gene matches: 14. Germline assignment: CDR1 KGHSH and CDR2 LQKENI. This CDR3 is built from 17 residues. CDR3 nucleotide sequence: TGTGCCAGCTCACGGGGACTAGCAGCCTCACACGCGGAGACCCAGTACTTC. This encodes CASSRGLAASHAETQYF.

This clone has just one count. The J gene is TRBJ1-5, the V gene TRBV7-2; D is unclear. Per germline, CDR1 SGHTA and CDR2 FQGNSA. The CDR3 spans 15 residues. V was pared by 4 bases and J by 6 bases, with 16 bases between. CDR3 region: CASSSPLLPGQPQHF. The CDR3 DNA is TGTGCCAGCAGCTCGCCCCTCCTGCCGGGTCAGCCCCAGCATTTT.